These 21 T cell receptor beta chains came from one sample sequenced in a study of blood T cells in healthy people across ages. Then a second PCR, running about 6 to 12 cycles, was carried out with a sample-barcoded 5' primer and a J-beta primer mix. TCRdb called the 5' RACE reads again in MiXCR, with one record for every CDR3 protein. Among around 1,000,000 distinct CDR3 sequences, almost 25% were seen once, and the ten largest hold around 0.75%. The sample was also linked to a second study, of T cells of mothers and their children.

The sequencing input was blood. The receptors here all came from a girl aged 2 to 9 in good health.

This clonotype occurred a few times. This chain uses TRBV9 with TRBJ2-7, with D unresolved. The length of the CDR3 is 15 residues. The ends were cut back, 2 bases at V and 1 base at J, with 13 bases in the middle. Germline CDR1 is SGDLS and CDR2 is YYNGEE. CDR3 region: CASSVSGLSSYEQYF. The CDR3 region has the DNA TGTGCCAGCAGCGTGTCCGGGTTATCATCCTACGAGCAGTACTTC.

This clonotype was counted many times. The chain uses TRBV7-2 and TRBJ2-7, with 8 positions matching TRBD1. Germline assignment: CDR1 SGHTA and CDR2 FQGNSA. This CDR3 has 14 amino acids. Losses at the gene ends were 4 bases for V and 1 base for J; bases not matched to a gene: 3. The CDR3 DNA sequence: TGTGCCAGCAGCTCTCGACAGGGGTCCTACGAGCAGTACTTC. Protein product: CASSSRQGSYEQYF.

The chain links TRBV6-1 to TRBJ1-1; 8 bases are shared with TRBD1. Germline CDR1 reads MNHNS; CDR2 reads SASEGT. Trimming cost V 10 bases and J 1 base; bases outside gene matches: 5. The CDR3 length is 13 residues. The CDR3 spells CATRGTGNTEAFF. The CDR3 bases are TGTGCCACTCGCGGGACAGGGAACACTGAAGCTTTCTTT.

The J gene is TRBJ1-1, the V gene TRBV29-1; D unclear. CDR1 is SQVTM and CDR2 is ANQGSEA in the germline V gene. The CDR3 runs to 12 residues. V lost 3 bases to trimming and J lost 0 bases, with 5 bases between them. Here the CDR3 reads CSVDLMNTEAFF. The CDR3 bases are TGCAGCGTTGATCTTATGAACACTGAAGCTTTCTTT.

The V call is TRBV11-2, the J call TRBJ1-5; TRBD1 matches at 7 bases. CDR1 and CDR2 from the germline V gene are SGHAT and FQNNGV. CDR3 length: 20 amino acids. The V gene end was trimmed by 2 bases and the J gene end by 0 bases; junction bases not matched to a gene: 16. In nucleotides, the CDR3 is TGTGCCAGCAGCTTAAACTCGCCCCCGGGACAGACTTATAGCAATCAGCCCCAGCATTTT. Its translation: CASSLNSPPGQTYSNQPQHF.

The chain uses TRBV7-3 and TRBJ2-6; D remains unclear. Looked up from germline, CDR1 is SGHTA and CDR2 is FQGTGA. This CDR3 region has 17 residues. The V end was cut by 3 bases, the J end by 4 bases, with 16 bases between. The CDR3: CASSLYNLGTGANVLTF. In nucleotides, the CDR3 is TGTGCCAGCAGCTTGTACAACCTGGGTACCGGGGCCAACGTCCTGACTTTC.

The V call is TRBV19, the J call TRBJ2-5, with D possibly TRBD1 on 6 matching bases. CDR1 and CDR2 from the germline V gene are LNHDA and SQIVND (reference sequence). The CDR3 runs 16 residues. Trimming took off 4 bases at V and 4 bases at J, with 19 bases between the two ends. The CDR3 loop is CASSTPGHSRVETQYF. As DNA, the CDR3 is TGTGCCAGTAGTACTCCGGGACACTCGAGGGTAGAGACCCAGTACTTC.

The CDR3 protein is CSVERTGNTIYF. CDR3 in DNA: TGCAGCGTTGAACGGACTGGAAACACCATATATTTT. The V gene is TRBV29-1, the J gene TRBJ1-3; D ambiguous. Germline V lookup: CDR1 SQVTM, CDR2 ANQGSEA. V shed 2 bases and J shed 2 bases, with 4 bases lying between them. This CDR3 comprises 12 residues.

This clonotype occurred a few times. The genes are TRBV4-1 and TRBJ2-3; 7 nucleotides align to TRBD2. The V and J ends lost 4 bases and 0 bases, in that order; junction bases with no gene match: 7. This CDR3 has 16 residues. Looked up from germline, CDR1 is MGHRA and CDR2 is YSYEKL. CDR3 residues: CASSPRVAGSTDTQYF. The CDR3 nucleotides read TGCGCCAGCAGCCCCCGGGTAGCGGGCAGCACAGATACGCAGTATTTT.

The chain combines TRBV20-1 with TRBJ2-3, with D unresolved. Trimming removed 5 bases at V and 2 bases at J, with 8 bases between. Germline V CDR1 and CDR2: DFQATT, SNEGSKA (reference sequence). CDR3 size: 12 residues. This CDR3 reads CSAANPTDTQYF. The CDR3, as DNA: TGCAGTGCTGCAAACCCCACAGATACGCAGTATTTT.

This clonotype was picked up a small number of times. The rearrangement joins TRBV6-2 or TRBV6-3 to TRBJ1-5, with no clear D. Germline CDR1 MNHEY, CDR2 SVGEGT. CDR3 length: 14 amino acids. Trimming stripped 1 base from V and 5 bases from J, with 9 bases between. The chain's CDR3 is CASSYWAEDQPQHF. The DNA of the CDR3 is TGTGCCAGCAGTTACTGGGCGGAAGATCAGCCCCAGCATTTT.

The V call is TRBV4-2, the J call TRBJ2-3; the match to TRBD1 covers 9 bases. This CDR3 has 16 amino acids. Germline lookup yields CDR1 LGHNA and CDR2 YNFKEQ. Germline trimming cut 3 bases from V and 9 bases from J; bases unmatched to any gene: 13. For the CDR3, the DNA is TGTGCCAGCAGCCACCTAGAGGGACAGGGTGTCCCAACGCAGTATTTT. This translates into CASSHLEGQGVPTQYF.

This clonotype came up a few times. The chain is built from TRBV20-1 and TRBJ2-5, with 9 nucleotides matching TRBD2. The J call is in doubt because the DNA end fits TRBJ2-1 better. Germline CDR1 reads DFQATT; CDR2 reads SNEGSKA (reference sequence). This CDR3 region has 13 residues. The CDR3 region is CSASKAGGNEQFF. CDR3 sequence (DNA): TGCAGTGCTAGCAAAGCGGGAGGAAATGAGCAGTTCTTC.

In this sample, this clonotype turned up a few times. The V gene is TRBV4-2, the J gene TRBJ2-1; D is perhaps TRBD2 (5 bases). CDR3 length: 16 residues. Trimming pared 4 bases from V and 7 bases from J, leaving 20 bases between. Looked up from germline, CDR1 is LGHNA and CDR2 is YNFKEQ. The CDR3 spells CASSLTDFVARNEQFF. The CDR3 DNA follows: TGTGCCAGCAGCCTGACGGACTTTGTCGCAAGGAATGAGCAGTTCTTC.

This clonotype was detected a few times. V and J are TRBV20-1 and TRBJ1-1, with D tentatively TRBD1 (5 bases). Germline-derived CDR1 and CDR2 are DFQATT and SNEGSKA (reference sequence). The ends were cut back, 0 bases at V and 9 bases at J, with 14 bases in the middle. The CDR3 is made up of 13 amino acids. The CDR3: CSARDSGENQAFF. The CDR3 region has the DNA TGCAGTGCTAGAGATTCGGGGGAGAACCAAGCTTTCTTT.

The rearrangement uses TRBV20-1 and TRBJ2-5; 7 nucleotides agree with TRBD2. The CDR3 extends over 14 amino acids. V gave up 3 bases and J gave up 5 bases; unmatched junction bases: 9. CDR1 and CDR2 from the germline V gene are DFQATT and SNEGSKA (reference sequence). The CDR3 DNA is TGCAGTGCTAGTAAGCCGGGACTAAAGGAGACCCAGTACTTC. This translates into CSASKPGLKETQYF.

This rearrangement joins TRBV4-1 to TRBJ2-3, with TRBD2 matching over 9 bases. J lost 2 bases, V lost 1 base, and 7 bases had no gene match. The CDR3 has 17 residues. CDR1 is MGHRA and CDR2 is YSYEKL in the germline V gene. The CDR3 DNA is TGCGCCAGCAGCCAAGTCTGGTCTAGCGGGAACACAGATACGCAGTATTTT. Its translation: CASSQVWSSGNTDTQYF.

This clonotype was detected a few times. The genes are TRBV4-3 and TRBJ1-4; D is ambiguous. Germline V gene data show CDR1 as LGHNA and CDR2 as YSLEER. Trimming shortened V by 0 bases and J by 8 bases, and 16 bases separated the two germline ends. The CDR3 is 16 residues long. The CDR3 DNA reads TGCGCCAGCAGCCAAGATCGGTCCCAGTCAGGAGAAAAACTGTTTTTT. Its protein product is CASSQDRSQSGEKLFF.

This clonotype was observed a few times. The chain is built from TRBV18 and TRBJ2-7; a weak D match, TRBD2 (6 bases). The tail of the sequence fits TRBJ2-1 better, so the J call may be wrong. CDR3 length: 15 amino acids. The germline CDR1 and CDR2 sequences are KGHSH and LQKENI. The DNA of the CDR3 is TGTGCCAGCTCAAAGAGGGCGGGACCCTACAATGAGCAGTTCTTC. It codes for CASSKRAGPYNEQFF.

Concerning this clonotype: A much bigger clone sits one base away, suggesting this may be a read error. This chain uses TRBV29-1 with TRBJ2-4, with TRBD1 matching 7 bases. The germline CDR1 and CDR2 sequences are SQVTM and ANQGSEA. The ends lost 5 bases at V and 9 bases at J; junction bases unmatched: 10. The CDR3 is made up of 13 amino acids. CDR3 protein: CSVQGAGGSIQYF. The CDR3 coding sequence is TGCAGCGTTCAAGGGGCAGGGGGAAGCATTCAGTACTTC.

The CDR3 sequence: CASSSDGNGYTF. CDR3 nucleotide sequence: TGCGCCAGCAGCTCGGACGGCAATGGCTACACCTTC. J is TRBJ1-2 and V is TRBV5-1, with D unclear. CDR3 length equals 12 residues. The V end lost 3 bases, the J end lost 6 bases, and 9 bases lay between the germline ends. Germline-derived CDR1 and CDR2 are SGHRS and YFSETQ.